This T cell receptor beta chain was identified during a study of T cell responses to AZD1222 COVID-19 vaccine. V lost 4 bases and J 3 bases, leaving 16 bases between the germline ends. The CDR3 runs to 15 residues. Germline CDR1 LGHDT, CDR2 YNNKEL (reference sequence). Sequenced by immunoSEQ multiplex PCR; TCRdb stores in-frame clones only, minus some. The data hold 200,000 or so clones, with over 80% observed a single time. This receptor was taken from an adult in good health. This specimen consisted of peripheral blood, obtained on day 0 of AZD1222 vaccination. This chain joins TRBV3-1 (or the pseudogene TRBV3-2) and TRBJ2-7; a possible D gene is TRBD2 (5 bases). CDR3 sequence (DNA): TGTGCCAGCAGCCCAACGAGGACTTACTTCTACGAGCAGTACTTC. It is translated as CASSPTRTYFYEQYF.